Given below is one TCR beta chain in context. This entry comes from a study of blood T cell repertoires in COVID-19. Across the whole study: Sample material is recorded as cDNA or gDNA derived from T cells, B-cell-depleted T cells, or PBMCs.

Seattle patient enrollment occurred during active infection, with longitudinal follow-up thereafter. Method: immunoSEQ multiplex PCR; TCRdb's copy keeps in-frame clones and lacks some. Of approximately 330,000 clones listed, around 90% are singletons. The TCR sequence derives from a man aged 25-45 years with COVID-19, enrolled during active disease. Sequencing input: peripheral blood.

The DNA of the CDR3 is TGTGCCAGCAGTTATGACAGGGGCGATGGCAATCAGCCCCAGCATTTT. Protein: CASSYDRGDGNQPQHF. The gene calls are TRBV6-2 or TRBV6-3 and TRBJ1-5; 8 positions match TRBD1. This CDR3 is built from 16 residues. Germline assignment: CDR1 MNHEY and CDR2 SVGEGT. The V and J ends lost 3 bases and 2 bases, in that order; junction bases with no gene match: 6.